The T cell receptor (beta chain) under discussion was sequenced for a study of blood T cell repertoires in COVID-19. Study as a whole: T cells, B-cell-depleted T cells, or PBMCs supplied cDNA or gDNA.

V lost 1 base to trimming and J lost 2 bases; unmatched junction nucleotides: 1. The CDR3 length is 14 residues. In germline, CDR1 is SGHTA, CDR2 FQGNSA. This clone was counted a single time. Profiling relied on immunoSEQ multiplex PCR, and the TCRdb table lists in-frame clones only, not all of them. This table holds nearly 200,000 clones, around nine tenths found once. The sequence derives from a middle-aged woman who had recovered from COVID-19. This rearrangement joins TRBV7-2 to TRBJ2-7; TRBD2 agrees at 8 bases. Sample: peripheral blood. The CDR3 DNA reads TGTGCCAGCAGCTTAGTAGCGGGGACCTACGAGCAGTACTTC. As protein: CASSLVAGTYEQYF.